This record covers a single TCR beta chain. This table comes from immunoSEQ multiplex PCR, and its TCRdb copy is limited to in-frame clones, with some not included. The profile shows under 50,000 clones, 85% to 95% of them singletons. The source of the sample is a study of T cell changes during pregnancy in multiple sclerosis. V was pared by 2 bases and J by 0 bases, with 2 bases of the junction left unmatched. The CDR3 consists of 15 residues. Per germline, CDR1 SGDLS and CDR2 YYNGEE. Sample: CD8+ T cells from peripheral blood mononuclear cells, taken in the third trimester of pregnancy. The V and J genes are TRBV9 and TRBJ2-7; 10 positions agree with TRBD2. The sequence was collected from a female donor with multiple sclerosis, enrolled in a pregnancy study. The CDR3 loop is CASSVGLASSYEQYF. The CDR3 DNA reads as TGTGCCAGCAGCGTGGGACTAGCGAGCTCCTACGAGCAGTACTTC.